This is a list of T cell receptor beta chains from one sample in a study of cytomegalovirus exposure and HLA in healthy donors. The assay was immunoSEQ multiplex PCR, and TCRdb's table has in-frame clones only and misses some. The table lists more than 100,000 clones, about 88% of them singletons. What was sequenced was PBMCs. These receptors came from a man younger than 40 in good health and CMV-seronegative. Each CDR3 is given without its conserved first and last residue. D genes are given only for firm matches.

D gene	V gene	CDR3 length	J gene	CDR3 protein
TRBD2	TRBV5-1	13	TRBJ2-7	ASSWTSGTRYEQY
.	TRBV7-6	14	TRBJ1-3	ASSQDRGLSGNTIY
.	TRBV4-3	13	TRBJ2-7	ASSQGLGTAGEQY
.	TRBV7-9	15	TRBJ1-1	ASSLHGRQANLTEAF
.	TRBV5-1	11	TRBJ2-1	ASSIGPSEGRF
.	TRBV7-2	12	TRBJ1-5	ASSFAPPGQPQH
TRBD2	TRBV7-9	14	TRBJ2-1	ASSLEDSGSRNEQF
.	TRBV7-8	10	TRBJ1-6	ASSRENSPLH
.	TRBV2	10	TRBJ1-3	ASSEGDRTTD
.	TRBV5-1	15	TRBJ1-2	ASSEVTFSGGDYGYT
.	TRBV30	11	TRBJ2-2	AWSDGFEGELF
TRBD2	TRBV6-1	16	TRBJ2-3	ASSESAGGLLSTDTQY
TRBD1	TRBV5-4	14	TRBJ2-5	ASSSRRDRGGETQY
TRBD1	TRBV5-1	11	TRBJ2-7	ASSSGQIYEQY
.	TRBV6-4	14	TRBJ2-1	ASISGLSNSYNEQF
TRBD2	TRBV14	12	TRBJ2-5	ASSRLAGQETQY
TRBD2	TRBV5-1	13	TRBJ2-2	ASSLVASGTGELF
TRBD2	TRBV19	13	TRBJ2-1	ASSTIAGGDNEQF
.	TRBV4-2	11	TRBJ2-5	ASSQDLQETQY
TRBD2	TRBV2	13	TRBJ2-7	ASSDGLAGIYEQY
TRBD2	TRBV6-1	13	TRBJ2-3	ASSTSGYSTDTQY
TRBD2	TRBV2	16	TRBJ2-1	ASSERGRASGVGNEQF
.	TRBV1	13	TRBJ2-3	TSSPSIGDTDTQY
.	TRBV27	11	TRBJ2-5	ASSSWTEETQY
.	TRBV7-2	13	TRBJ1-4	ASSSQQGVNEKLF
TRBD2	TRBV2	12	TRBJ2-3	ASRKREGTDTQY
.	TRBV7-9	11	TRBJ1-1	ASSLLANTEAF
TRBD2	TRBV11-2	15	TRBJ2-3	ASSLVTSGRLTDTQY
.	TRBV7-9	13	TRBJ2-3	ASSSRGGEQDTQY
TRBD1	TRBV6-5	11	TRBJ2-5	ASTPTGVETQY
TRBD2	TRBV5-4	15	TRBJ2-5	ASSSQSLTSAQETQY
TRBD2	TRBV5-1	11	TRBJ2-7	ASRTSDTYEQY
TRBD2	TRBV5-4	14	TRBJ2-2	ASSPLAGGITGELF
TRBD1	TRBV29-1	13	TRBJ2-7	SVEGTGGRSSEQY
.	TRBV11-2	15	TRBJ2-2	ASSLGIVQGFHGELF
.	TRBV19	12	TRBJ1-5	ASSIGTPNQPQH
TRBD2	TRBV7-2	11	TRBJ2-7	ASSYSGSYEQY
.	TRBV5-1	11	TRBJ1-1	ASTRTGDTEAF
.	TRBV11-2	12	TRBJ2-7	ASSLAPVTYEQY
.	TRBV5-4	12	TRBJ2-7	ASSPGLNSYEQY
.	TRBV5-5	12	TRBJ2-7	ASSLGLPSYEQY
TRBD1	TRBV10-3	11	TRBJ2-2	AISAGQAGELF
TRBD2	TRBV4-3	13	TRBJ2-3	ASSQGGYRTDTQY
TRBD1	TRBV9	13	TRBJ2-7	ASSGRTGGKNEQY
.	TRBV6-5	12	TRBJ1-4	ASSTGTFNEKLF
TRBD2	TRBV6-5	13	TRBJ2-1	ASSQLAGGPHEQF
TRBD2	TRBV27	13	TRBJ2-5	ASSPLREVKETQY
.	TRBV6-1	13	TRBJ1-5	ASTENEVLVQPQH
.	TRBV11-2	14	TRBJ2-3	ASSLGFERSTDTQY
TRBD1	TRBV4-3	12	TRBJ2-7	ASSSGTEANEQY
.	TRBV18	9	TRBJ1-1	ASSGDTEAF
TRBD1	TRBV7-7	14	TRBJ2-5	ASSLHTGTGQETQY
TRBD1	TRBV18	11	TRBJ2-7	ASSRDSGGEQY
TRBD2	TRBV5-4	13	TRBJ2-5	ASSLGLAGGETQY
TRBD1	TRBV7-9	14	TRBJ2-2	ASSSPGQGGPGELF
TRBD1	TRBV5-1	13	TRBJ2-7	ASSGLQGQPYEQY
.	TRBV7-2	13	TRBJ2-3	ASSLGTRGLNTQY